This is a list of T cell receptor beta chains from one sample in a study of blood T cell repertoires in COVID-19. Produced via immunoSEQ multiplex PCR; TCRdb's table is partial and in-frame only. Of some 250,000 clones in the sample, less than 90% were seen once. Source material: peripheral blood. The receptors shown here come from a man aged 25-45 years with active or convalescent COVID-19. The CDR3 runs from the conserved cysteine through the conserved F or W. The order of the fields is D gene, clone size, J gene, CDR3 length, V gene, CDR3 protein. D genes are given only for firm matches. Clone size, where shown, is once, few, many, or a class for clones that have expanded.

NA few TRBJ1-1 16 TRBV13 CASSSIDSYYSPEAFF
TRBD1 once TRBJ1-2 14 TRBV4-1 CASSHGRGQGTSTF
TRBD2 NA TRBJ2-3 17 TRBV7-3 CASSRQASGGGTDTQYF
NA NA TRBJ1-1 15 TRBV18 CASSQRGTRVGEAFF
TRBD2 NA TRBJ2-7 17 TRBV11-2 CASSLFIQAGGRYEQYF
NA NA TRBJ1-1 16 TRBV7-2 CASSFVIPRDGTEAFF
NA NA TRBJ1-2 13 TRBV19 CASSIRDNYGYTF
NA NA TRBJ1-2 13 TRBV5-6 CASSFGAKGGYTF
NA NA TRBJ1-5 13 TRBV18 CASSPEEDQPQHF
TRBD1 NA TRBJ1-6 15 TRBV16 CASSQSAGGISPLHF
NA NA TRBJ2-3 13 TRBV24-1 CATSDSHTDTQYF
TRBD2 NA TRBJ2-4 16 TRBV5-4 CASSLGAGGSQNIQYF
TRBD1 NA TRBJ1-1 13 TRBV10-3 CAISLTGDTEAFF
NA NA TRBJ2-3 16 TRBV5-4 CASSSDLVTSTDTQYF
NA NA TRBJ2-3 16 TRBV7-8 CASSLGQGGSTDTQYF
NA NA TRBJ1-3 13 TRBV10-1 CASSGGNGNTIYF
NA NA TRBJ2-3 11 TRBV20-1 CSATGKDTQYF